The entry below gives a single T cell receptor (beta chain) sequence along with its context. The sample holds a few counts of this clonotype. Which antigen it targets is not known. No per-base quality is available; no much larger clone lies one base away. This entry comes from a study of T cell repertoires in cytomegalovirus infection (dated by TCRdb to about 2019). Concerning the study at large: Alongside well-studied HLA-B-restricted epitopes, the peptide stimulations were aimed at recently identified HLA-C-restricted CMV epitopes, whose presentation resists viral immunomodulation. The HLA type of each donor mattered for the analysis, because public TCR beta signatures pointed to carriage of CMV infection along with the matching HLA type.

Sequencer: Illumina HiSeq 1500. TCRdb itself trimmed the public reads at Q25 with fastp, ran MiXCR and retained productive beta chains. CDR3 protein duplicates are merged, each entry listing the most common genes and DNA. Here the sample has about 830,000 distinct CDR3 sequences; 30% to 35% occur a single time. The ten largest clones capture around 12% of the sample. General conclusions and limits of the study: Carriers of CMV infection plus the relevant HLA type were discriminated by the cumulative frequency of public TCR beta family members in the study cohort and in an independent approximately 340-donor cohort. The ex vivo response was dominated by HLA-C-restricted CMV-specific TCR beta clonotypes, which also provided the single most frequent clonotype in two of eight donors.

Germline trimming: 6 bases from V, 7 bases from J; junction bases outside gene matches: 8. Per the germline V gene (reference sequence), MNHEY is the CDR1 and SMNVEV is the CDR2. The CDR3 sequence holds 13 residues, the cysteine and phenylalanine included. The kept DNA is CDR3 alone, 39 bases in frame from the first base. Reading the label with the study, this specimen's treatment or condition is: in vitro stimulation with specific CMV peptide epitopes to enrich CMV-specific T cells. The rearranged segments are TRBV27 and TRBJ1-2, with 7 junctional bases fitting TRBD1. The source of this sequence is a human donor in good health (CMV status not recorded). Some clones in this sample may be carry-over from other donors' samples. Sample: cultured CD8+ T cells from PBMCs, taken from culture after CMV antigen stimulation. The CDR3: CASSPGQVVGYTF. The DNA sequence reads TGTGCCAGCAGCCCTGGACAGGTTGTTGGCTACACCTTC.